Sequencing of this T cell receptor (beta chain) was carried out in a study of cytomegalovirus exposure and HLA in healthy donors (dated by TCRdb to 2017 to 2019). The study in broad terms: In an earlier analysis of some 610 of the donors, around 290 Gb of sequence data and 90 million to 130 million unique TCR beta sequences from some 170 million T cells were reported. HLA typing covered class I and class II loci at four-digit resolution. The study combined high-throughput TCR immunosequencing, statistical association of individual TCRs with disease status, and machine learning to predict cytomegalovirus infection status. A later analysis re-examined previously published TCR beta repertoires from about 700 donors and added high-resolution HLA genotyping to investigate patterns of TCR occurrence. Donor age, sex, ethnicity and CMV serostatus were collected together with the repertoire data. A later genetic analysis took genome-wide SNP genotypes for about three fifths of the roughly 670 donors and used that subset as a discovery cohort. The number of typed donors differed by locus: 629-630 for A, B, C, DRB1 and DQB1; 500 to 550 for DQA1; around 580 for DPA1; and around 470 for DPB1. Rather than using new phenotypic data, the later analysis identified candidate immune exposures from TCR beta sequences and from how often those sequences occurred across donors. The study used immunosequencing to profile the T cell repertoires of 666 subjects and linked those repertoires to cytomegalovirus serostatus. Every discovery cohort repertoire had been produced on one sequencing platform. The study aimed to test whether signatures of past pathogen exposure could be identified by cataloging public T cell receptors. Roughly 300 gigabases of sequencing data and 78 million or so unique TCR sequences were included in an early release covering 500 to 750 HLA-typed donors. Roughly five DR-DQ haplotypes were treated as single units for association and clustering because of strong linkage in the cohort. The genetic ancestry cluster associated with self-reported Caucasian donors included over 65% of the 398 genotyped donors. In an earlier analysis of more than 550 of the donors, high-throughput TCR beta sequencing was used to judge whether each TCR beta V gene segment behaved as functional or pseudogenic. Among about 400 genotyped donors of the cohort, an average of approximately 240,000 unique TCR beta nucleotide sequences was sequenced per donor, of which roughly 18% were non-productive. Along with the approximately 700-subject first cohort, a separate validation cohort of 120 different subjects was used.

Turning to this clone: The antigen this receptor binds is unknown. One base away there is no much larger clone; base qualities are not given.

Relative to germline, V is 6 bases shorter and J is 4 bases shorter, with 16 bases between their ends. The germline V gene (reference sequence) supplies CDR1 MNHNY and CDR2 SVGAGI. The CDR3 measures 15 amino acids from cysteine to phenylalanine. The kept DNA is CDR3 alone, 45 bases in frame from the first base. Library generation was performed with the immunoSEQ multiplex PCR assay. A mixture of 60 forward primers for TCR Vbeta segments and 13 reverse primers for TCR Jbeta segments was used in the multiplex PCR. The CDR3 region of rearranged TCR beta genes was amplified from genomic DNA by a multiplex PCR assay. The amplified TCR beta libraries were sequenced on the Illumina HiSeq System as 87-base-pair reads. From the authors' description of their analysis: A later analysis counted some 80 million unique TCR beta chains across the 666 repertoires, and some 11 million of these chains were shared by at least two donors. Raw reads were error-corrected and collapsed into unique sequences with a nearest-neighbor algorithm that merged closely related sequences to remove PCR and sequencing errors. V, D and J gene segments were assigned by aligning CDR3 sequences to IMGT reference sequences. For a sequence to be retained, a match of at least six nucleotides was required to both a V gene segment and a J gene segment. Rearrangements were called productive when the CDR3 lacked stop codons and stayed in frame with V and J; all others were non-productive. CDR3 was defined according to IMGT convention as the region running from the second conserved V-encoded cysteine to the conserved J-encoded phenylalanine. Sequences without an unambiguous match to a single V gene segment were excluded from the earlier analysis of 587 of the donors. An earlier analysis of a few hundred of the donors called V segments functional above 56.7% productive rearrangements and segregating when the between-donor standard deviation exceeded 5%. A statistical classification framework was built for diagnosing cytomegalovirus status from the catalog of TCR beta chain sequences. V and J gene assignment, in a later analysis, came from comparing TCR nucleotide sequences with IMGT/GENE-DB human TR gene sequences. The TCRdist pipeline was used in a later analysis to assign CDR3 sequences and most-parsimonious VDJ recombination scenarios. A later analysis defined each TCR beta chain by its CDR3 amino acid sequence plus V-gene family, and excluded reads lacking a unique V-gene family. To address suspected cross-contamination and a sequencing artifact, a later analysis removed several hundred highly shared, low-generation-probability nucleotide sequences. In a later analysis, a clonal expansion index for each public chain was calculated from normalized within-repertoire ranks of inferred template counts. Generation probabilities in a later analysis came from a VDJ recombination model fitted to out-of-frame rearrangements, and those results were checked against IGoR. Hypergeometric tests were used in a later analysis to score TCR-TCR, TCR-HLA and TCR-CMV co-occurrence, with a repertoire-size bias correction applied to the TCR pairs. A later analysis estimated false discovery rates by permuting HLA or CMV assignments 20 times. A later analysis grouped co-occurring TCRs with DBSCAN, adding TCRdist sequence similarity when clustering within HLA-allele-positive subsets. Repertoires with fewer than 30,000 or more than 120,000 public chains were left out of co-occurrence clustering, as were five repertoires with anomalous nucleotide sharing. The source is immuneACCESS, and TCRdb retained only in-frame sequences with V and J called. Part of the clones is not carried over; for the studies checked, unresolved V genes explain less than half of this, and the remainder is unexplained. V, J and clone size are taken as reported in that table, and D and trimming were inferred from the DNA itself. In all, the sample holds over 65,000 clones, and approximately 61% of those were seen once. The leading ten clones occupy 5.5% to 8% of the sample.

The cohort comprised 710 or so healthy bone marrow donors. All cohort members were sampled while nominally healthy, although unrecorded immune exposures were likely present. The donor tested CMV seropositive, placing the donor among the 250 to 350 seropositive members of the cohort. Every donor gave a peripheral blood sample, and the peripheral blood mononuclear cells from that sample were used for TCR beta sequencing. The Qiagen DNeasy Blood Extraction Kit was used to extract genomic DNA from the blood cell samples. Study-level results and caveats: According to a later analysis, most CMV-associated TCR beta chains appeared to be HLA-restricted, and the HLA associations seemed to be driven largely by CMV exposure. Approximately 16 rarely observed V segments, including chromosome 9 orphons, were excluded from the earlier analysis of approximately 600 of the donors because counts were too low. Because HLA typing was missing for some donors at each locus, association tests included only the typed subset. In both the original and validation cohorts, the classifier was reported to diagnose cytomegalovirus status with high specificity and sensitivity. Because the 87-base-pair reads could not distinguish some IMGT-functional V segments, including TRBV6-2 and TRBV6-3, those segments were excluded. The sequencing pipeline was judged likely to have produced a cluster of highly shared sequence variants as a technical artifact. According to a later analysis, TCR association rates differed among HLA loci, with DRB1 alleles showing the most associated TCRs and HLA-C alleles showing the fewest. A later genetic analysis reported fewer N-insertions in productive TCRs among donors in an Asian-associated ancestry cluster than the approximately 700-donor mean. According to the authors, the approach could potentially be generalized to other disease states and immunological phenotypes. Compared with equally common non-associated chains, HLA-associated TCR beta chains in a later analysis were more clonally expanded and had lower generation probabilities. In a later analysis, more than 15,000 TCR beta sequences were associated with specific HLA alleles at a false discovery rate of 0.05. Sequencing depth was assumed to be roughly uniform across donors in the presence/absence analyses, though that assumption may not hold. V-gene and J-gene trimming of TCR beta chains was associated with a missense DCLRE1C variant in a later genetic analysis, and the association was replicated in an independent cohort. In vitro tests confirmed that a few of the cytomegalovirus-associated TCR beta chains recognize cytomegalovirus antigens. Only TCR beta chains were sequenced in this cohort, and the absence of alpha or paired-chain data limited detectable features. Linkage disequilibrium might explain the correlated functional status among segregating V segments, but an unknown experimental factor could not be excluded. Across donors, most TCR sequences were observed very rarely, whereas some public TCRs were present in many individuals. When HLA alleles, especially DR and DQ, strongly co-occurred, TCR associations were difficult to assign to individual alleles. A further reported finding was that TCR beta sequences accurately predicted the HLA-A and HLA-B alleles for most subjects in the first cohort. In an earlier analysis of about 600 of the donors, most TCR beta V segments appeared in productive rearrangements about 87% or about 30% of the time, broadly matching IMGT annotations. Several of the top co-occurrence clusters appeared to be linked to parvovirus B19, influenza, CMV and Epstein-Barr virus, according to a later analysis. The study listed 164 TCR beta chains as associated with cytomegalovirus. Immune exposure information for the cohort was limited to CMV serostatus.

This clonotype originated in a woman in her forties or fifties in good health and CMV-seropositive. This chain joins TRBV6-6 to TRBJ1-5; a confident D gene designation cannot be given. The sample consisted of PBMCs. DNA sequence: TGTGCCAGCAGAAGACAACCATATGGAAATCAGCCCCAGCATTTT. Its protein is CASRRQPYGNQPQHF.